The present entry profiles one T cell receptor (beta chain) with its context. As yet, its antigen is unknown. These data originate in a study of T cell repertoires in cytomegalovirus infection. V was pared by 3 bases and J by 2 bases, with 12 bases between. The CDR3 totals 15 residues. Via MiXCR, TCRdb re-called the reads, giving one row per CDR3 protein. The sample includes 100,000 or so distinct CDR3 sequences, roughly 39% of them seen just once. This sequence joins TRBV12-3 or TRBV12-4 and TRBJ2-3; possible D gene TRBD1, 5 bases. The source is a human donor in good health (CMV status not recorded). Some clones in this sample may be carry-over from other donors' samples. Material: CD8+ T cells from cultured PBMCs, obtained from culture after CMV antigen stimulation. CDR3 sequence (DNA): TGTGCCAGCAGTTTGGAAGGGGCCCTCACAGATACGCAGTATTTT. Translated, it gives CASSLEGALTDTQYF.